Following are 8 T cell receptor beta chains from one sample sequenced in a study of CD8 T cells in Susac syndrome. It was with random hexamers that about 0.45 to 1 ug RNA was reverse transcribed. TCRdb reprocessed the immunoSEQ multiplex PCR reads with MiXCR, giving one entry per CDR3 protein. The profile covers some 250,000 distinct CDR3 sequences, with 90% to 96% appearing a single time and less than 0.11% taken by the ten largest. The sequenced material came from CD4+ T cells from PBMCs. The receptors originated from a human donor with Susac syndrome.

The chain links TRBV29-1 to TRBJ1-2; 10 bases align to TRBD1. Per germline, CDR1 SQVTM and CDR2 ANQGSEA. This CDR3 has 15 residues. The V gene end was trimmed by 4 bases and the J gene end by 3 bases; junction bases not matched to a gene: 8. The CDR3 coding sequence is TGCAGCGTTGGGGGGGACAGGGGTATGGACTATGGCTACACCTTC. Its protein product is CSVGGDRGMDYGYTF.

The rearrangement links TRBV29-1 to TRBJ2-4; 8 positions match TRBD1. Germline V gene sequence: CDR1 SQVTM, CDR2 ANQGSEA. Losses at the gene ends were 4 bases for V and 10 bases for J; bases not matched to a gene: 9. This CDR3 has 13 residues. The CDR3 region has the DNA TGCAGCGTTGTTTGGGACAGGACGCGAATTCAGTACTTC. It translates to CSVVWDRTRIQYF.

The chain uses TRBV6-7 and TRBJ2-7; D gene unclear. TRBV6-7 is an open reading frame, and its role is uncertain. V dropped 0 bases and J dropped 4 bases, with 7 bases sitting between them. This CDR3 comprises 13 residues. CDR3 DNA sequence: TGTGCCAGCAGTTACTCGAGGTTATACGAGCAGTACTTC. This translates into CASSYSRLYEQYF.

V and J are TRBV20-1 and TRBJ2-6; D not certain. The germline CDR1 and CDR2 sequences are DFQATT and SNEGSKA (reference sequence). This CDR3 comprises 13 residues. V lost 8 bases and J 4 bases, leaving 12 bases between the germline ends. Here the CDR3 DNA reads TGCAGTTCCTTTTGGACCGGGGCCAACGTCCTGACTTTC. It is translated as CSSFWTGANVLTF.

This chain joins TRBV19 and TRBJ1-2; D gene uncertain. The V end lost 6 bases, the J end lost 0 bases, and 17 bases lay between the germline ends. This CDR3 spans 16 amino acids. Germline-derived CDR1 and CDR2 are LNHDA and SQIVND (reference sequence). The DNA for the CDR3 is TGTGCCAGTAGGAGATACCGGGATGCGACTAACTATGGCTACACCTTC. It yields the protein CASRRYRDATNYGYTF.

The genes are TRBV30 and TRBJ2-3, with D perhaps TRBD1 (6 bases). Between the trimmed V and J ends, which lost 0 bases and 2 bases, there was a span of 9 bases. Germline CDR1 and CDR2: GTSNPN and SVGIG (reference sequence). The CDR3 is 14 residues long. The CDR3 DNA sequence: TGTGCCTGGAGTGTGACAGGAGACACAGATACGCAGTATTTT. Encoded protein: CAWSVTGDTDTQYF.

The J gene is TRBJ1-2, the V gene TRBV5-4; unclear D gene. The CDR3 spans 14 residues. Trimming cost V 4 bases and J 2 bases, with 12 bases left between them. In germline, CDR1 is SGHNT, CDR2 YYREEE (reference sequence). In DNA, the CDR3 is TGTGCCAGCAGCCTGGCCAATATGAACTATGGCTACACCTTC. This gives the protein CASSLANMNYGYTF. Looking up the rest from reference TRBV5-4 and TRBJ1-2 gives the full variable domain: ETGVTQSPTHLIKTRGQQVTLRCSSQSGHNTVSWYQQALGQGPQFIFQYYREEENGRGNFPPRFSGLQFPNYSSELNVNALELDDSALYLCASSLANMNYGYTFGSGTRLTVV.

As to this clonotype: Its ends do not fully match the called genes, so a read error is possible. This rearrangement joins TRBV7-9 to TRBJ2-3; possible D gene TRBD2, 5 bases. CDR1 is SEHNR, CDR2 FQNEAQ, per germline (reference sequence). This CDR3 comprises 14 residues. The CDR3 is CVSSPTSYTDTQYF. DNA of the CDR3: TGTGTCAGCAGCCCTACTAGTTACACAGATACGCAGTATTTT.